The rows below give T cell receptor beta chains drawn from one sample of a study of blood T cell repertoires in COVID-19. Clones were sequenced by immunoSEQ multiplex PCR, and TCRdb holds only the in-frame ones, with some missing. The sample holds 100,000 to 150,000 clones; about 84% are singletons and the top ten take roughly 5.4%. Specimen: peripheral blood. Source of these receptors: a human donor in a cohort sampled during active COVID-19. Both conserved end residues are trimmed from each CDR3. The order of the fields is J gene, V gene, CDR3 protein.

>TRBJ2-5|TRBV7-8
ASSSDRWVETQY
>TRBJ2-5|TRBV5-1
ASSLGLAEVPKTQY
>TRBJ2-1|TRBV4-1
ASSQDWGSGIATQNEQF
>TRBJ2-2|TRBV27
ASSILFPGTADGELF
>TRBJ2-7|TRBV28
ATRPPSGSLGEQY
>TRBJ1-1|TRBV5-1
ASSLDRPSTEAF
>TRBJ1-3|TRBV18
ASSQPGSSGNTIY
>TRBJ1-2|TRBV14
ASSSQGYRGYT
>TRBJ1-2|TRBV7-3
ASSPLPRGSSYGYT
>TRBJ2-5|TRBV24-1
ATSSKYRETQY
>TRBJ2-7|TRBV29-1
SAILSGRPYEQY
>TRBJ2-1|TRBV2
ASVGLAGGPGSYNEQF
>TRBJ2-2|TRBV3-1/TRBV3-2
ASSQGAGGFTGELF
>TRBJ2-3|TRBV9
ASSVASGSSADTQY
>TRBJ2-7|TRBV9
ASSVGQGAHEQY
>TRBJ2-2|TRBV7-2
ASSLVHGGRGELF
>TRBJ2-7|TRBV12-3/TRBV12-4
ASSRGPYEQY
>TRBJ1-5|TRBV18
ASSPGQGDQPQH
>TRBJ1-2|TRBV18
ASSPRTTGGYT
>TRBJ1-4|TRBV4-2
ASGRQTGYNEKLF
>TRBJ2-1|TRBV5-1
ASSSRTISYNEQF
>TRBJ2-1|TRBV6-2/TRBV6-3
ASSYSSYEQF
>TRBJ2-5|TRBV6-4
ASSPIQDQETQY
>TRBJ2-3|TRBV7-9
ASSSLDRALTDTQY
>TRBJ1-6|TRBV10-2
ASSDPGQGPLH
>TRBJ2-5|TRBV28
ASSSLSSGSQETQY
>TRBJ2-3|TRBV27
ASSLDAVAVTDTQY
>TRBJ1-5|TRBV5-6
ASSFTGDQPQH
>TRBJ2-3|TRBV7-9
ASDGESTDTQY
>TRBJ2-7|TRBV15
ATSRERTGTYEQY
>TRBJ2-2|TRBV5-1
ASSSLAANTGELF
>TRBJ2-3|TRBV4-1
ASSQDRDTQY
>TRBJ2-3|TRBV4-3
ASSQDPSAGTQY
>TRBJ1-3|TRBV5-4
ASSAGGDGNTIY
>TRBJ1-1|TRBV11-3
ASTYPGQVEAF
>TRBJ2-7|TRBV2
ATGSYEQY
>TRBJ2-5|TRBV11-3
ASSLSTGVGETQY
>TRBJ2-7|TRBV27
ASSSTYRVPYEQY
>TRBJ2-1|TRBV30
AWTSGRSNEQF
>TRBJ2-6|TRBV3-1/TRBV3-2
ASSQGRGGANVLT
>TRBJ2-7|TRBV29-1
SVAGRVYNEQY
>TRBJ2-7|TRBV5-1
ASSNRDRASYEQY
>TRBJ2-2|TRBV4-2
ASSQAPSTGGELF
>TRBJ2-1|TRBV6-2/TRBV6-3
ASSYFEAGYPDNEQF
>TRBJ1-2|TRBV25-1
ASSDPGIGKGYT
>TRBJ1-2|TRBV7-9
ASSPRGLPKQSYT
>TRBJ2-1|TRBV19
ASTGGRATEQF
>TRBJ1-2|TRBV28
ASSPILRGRKGYT
>TRBJ2-5|TRBV6-4
ASTPFTGRPETQY
>TRBJ1-1|TRBV6-5
ASRDSIGMKDEAF
>TRBJ1-3|TRBV5-1
ASSEGQGFSGNTIY
>TRBJ2-5|TRBV5-1
ASSVWTSGSGGSQETQY
>TRBJ2-4|TRBV6-5
ASSYSTSSTKNIQY
>TRBJ2-1|TRBV6-5
ASSLGSGFYNEQF
>TRBJ1-1|TRBV10-2
ASSLVLDPGGTEAF
>TRBJ1-1|TRBV5-5
ASSFQGRWRNTEAF
>TRBJ1-2|TRBV12-3/TRBV12-4
ASSTSRIYGYT
>TRBJ1-1|TRBV19
ASSPQVNTEAF
>TRBJ2-2|TRBV11-2
ASSFLRGTGELF
>TRBJ1-4|TRBV19
ASSVSDSPNEKLF